Listed below are T cell receptor beta chains from one sample, sequenced in a study of cytomegalovirus exposure and HLA in healthy donors. TCRdb's table, derived via immunoSEQ multiplex PCR, lists solely in-frame clones and lacks some. The sample lists 150,000 or so clones, 65% to 85% seen once, with roughly 6.3% in the top ten. Sequenced input: PBMCs. Every receptor here comes from a male donor in good health and CMV-seropositive. Both conserved end residues are part of each CDR3. Each record gives: D gene, V gene, J gene, CDR3 protein. The D gene is left open where the match is weak.

D gene: TRBD2; V gene: TRBV7-6; J gene: TRBJ2-2; CDR3 protein: CASSLAWLRRSGDTGELFF
D gene: TRBD1; V gene: TRBV5-1; J gene: TRBJ2-1; CDR3 protein: CASEGQGVYNEQFF
D gene: TRBD1; V gene: TRBV13; J gene: TRBJ2-7; CDR3 protein: CASSSGTGEYEQYF
D gene: NA; V gene: TRBV4-1; J gene: TRBJ2-7; CDR3 protein: CASSQWAVFYEQYF
D gene: TRBD1; V gene: TRBV12-5; J gene: TRBJ2-1; CDR3 protein: CASGSGQGDYNEQFF
D gene: TRBD2; V gene: TRBV27; J gene: NA; CDR3 protein: CASSWVGRAVHEQYF
D gene: NA; V gene: TRBV7-7; J gene: TRBJ2-5; CDR3 protein: CASSLAEGAVETQYF
D gene: NA; V gene: TRBV4-3; J gene: TRBJ1-2; CDR3 protein: CASSQDRAGRGYTF
D gene: NA; V gene: TRBV7-9; J gene: NA; CDR3 protein: CASSFWAGRYEQYF
D gene: NA; V gene: TRBV29-1; J gene: TRBJ2-7; CDR3 protein: CSVAFRYEQYF
D gene: TRBD1; V gene: TRBV14; J gene: TRBJ2-2; CDR3 protein: CASSQQKTGPTGELFF
D gene: NA; V gene: TRBV7-9; J gene: TRBJ1-4; CDR3 protein: CASSLVRGPPGLFF